One TCR beta chain is described in this entry. How the authors handled the data: Amplification of reference gene primers provided the estimated nucleated cell counts. Produced via immunoSEQ multiplex PCR; TCRdb's table is partial and in-frame only. V and J calls and clone size are copied from that table; D and trimming were computed from the DNA. This sample carries under 85,000 clones, about 89% of them seen once, and the ten largest clones take around 14%. Germline values: CDR1 MNHEY, CDR2 SMNVEV (reference sequence). With V trimmed by 5 bases and J by 10 bases, 5 bases remained unmatched. The CDR3 is made up of 12 amino acids. The data were taken from a study of blood T cell repertoires in COVID-19. Study-level information: Acute and convalescent COVID-19 specimens originated in the United States, Italy and Spain. Nucleic acid was either cDNA or gDNA, and it came from T cells, B-cell-depleted T cells, or PBMCs.

The sequence derives from a man aged 70 or older with active or convalescent COVID-19. Specimen: peripheral blood. This chain connects TRBV27 to TRBJ2-1; TRBD2 agrees at 7 bases. In DNA, the CDR3 is TGTGCCAGCAGTCATGAGGGAGGGGAGCAGTTCTTC. This gives the protein CASSHEGGEQFF.